This T cell receptor beta chain stems from a study of technical replicates of blood from a few donors. After removal of 2 bases from V and 0 bases from J, the junction contained 18 bases not matched to a gene. This CDR3 comprises 20 residues. The germline gives CDR1 SNHLY, CDR2 FYNNEI. The assay was immunoSEQ multiplex PCR, and TCRdb's table has in-frame clones only and misses some. Of about 56,000 clones listed, about 95% are singletons. Material: PBMCs. The origin of this receptor is a human donor in good health. Some clones in this sample may be carry-over from other donors' samples. This chain links TRBV2 with TRBJ2-7; TRBD2 matches at 8 bases. The CDR3 is CASSEWVRLAGSRSSYEQYF. The CDR3 coding sequence is TGTGCCAGCAGTGAATGGGTACGGCTAGCGGGTAGCCGAAGCTCCTACGAGCAGTACTTC.